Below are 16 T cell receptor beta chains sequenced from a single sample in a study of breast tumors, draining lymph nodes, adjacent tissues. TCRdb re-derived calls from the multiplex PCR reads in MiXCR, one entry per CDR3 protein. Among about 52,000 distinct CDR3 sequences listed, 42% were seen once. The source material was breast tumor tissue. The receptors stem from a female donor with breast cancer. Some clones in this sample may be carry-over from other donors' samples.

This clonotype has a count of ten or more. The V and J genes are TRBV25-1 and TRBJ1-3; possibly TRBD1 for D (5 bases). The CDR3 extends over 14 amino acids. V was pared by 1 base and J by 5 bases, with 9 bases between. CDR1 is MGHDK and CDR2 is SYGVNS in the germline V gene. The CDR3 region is CASSESSGRNTIYF. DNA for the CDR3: TGTGCCAGCAGTGAATCGTCAGGGAGAAACACCATATATTTT.

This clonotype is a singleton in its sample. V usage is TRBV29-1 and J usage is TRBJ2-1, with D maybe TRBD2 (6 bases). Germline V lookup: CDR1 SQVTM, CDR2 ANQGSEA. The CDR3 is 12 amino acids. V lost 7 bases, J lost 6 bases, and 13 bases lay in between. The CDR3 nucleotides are TGCAGCGCCAGCGGGTTCGTCAATGAGCAGTTCTTC. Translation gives CSASGFVNEQFF.

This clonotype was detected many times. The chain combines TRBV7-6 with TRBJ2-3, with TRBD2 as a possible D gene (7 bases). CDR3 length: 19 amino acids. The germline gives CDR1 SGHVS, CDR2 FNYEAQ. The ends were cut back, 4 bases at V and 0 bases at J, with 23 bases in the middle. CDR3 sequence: CASSSKGLGGDSSTDTQYF. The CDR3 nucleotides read TGTGCCAGCAGCTCCAAGGGGCTAGGGGGGGACTCTAGCACAGATACGCAGTATTTT. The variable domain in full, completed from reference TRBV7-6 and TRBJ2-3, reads GAGVSQSPRYKVTKRGQDVALRCDPISGHVSLYWYRQALGQGPEFLTYFNYEAQQDKSGLPNDRFSAERPEGSISTLTIQRTEQRDSAMYRCASSSKGLGGDSSTDTQYFGPGTRLTVL.

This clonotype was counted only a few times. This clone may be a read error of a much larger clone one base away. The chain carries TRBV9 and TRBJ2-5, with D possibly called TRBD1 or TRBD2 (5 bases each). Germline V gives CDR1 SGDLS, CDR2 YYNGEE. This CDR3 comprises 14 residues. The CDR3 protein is CASSISPGQETQSF. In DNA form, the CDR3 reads TGTGCCAGCAGCATAAGCCCGGGGCAAGAGACCCAGTCCTTC.

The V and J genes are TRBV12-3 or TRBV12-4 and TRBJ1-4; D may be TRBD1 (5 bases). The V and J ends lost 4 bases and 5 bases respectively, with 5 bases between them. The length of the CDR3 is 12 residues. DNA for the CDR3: TGTGCCAGCAGTTGGGGCAATGAAAAACTGTTTTTT. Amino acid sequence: CASSWGNEKLFF.

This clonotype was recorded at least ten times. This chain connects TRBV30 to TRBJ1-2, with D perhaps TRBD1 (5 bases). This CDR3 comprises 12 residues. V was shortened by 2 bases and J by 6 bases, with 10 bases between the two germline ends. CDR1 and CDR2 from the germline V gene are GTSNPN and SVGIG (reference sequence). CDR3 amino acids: CAWSSTGDGYTF. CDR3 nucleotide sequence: TGTGCCTGGAGTTCTACGGGGGATGGCTACACCTTC.

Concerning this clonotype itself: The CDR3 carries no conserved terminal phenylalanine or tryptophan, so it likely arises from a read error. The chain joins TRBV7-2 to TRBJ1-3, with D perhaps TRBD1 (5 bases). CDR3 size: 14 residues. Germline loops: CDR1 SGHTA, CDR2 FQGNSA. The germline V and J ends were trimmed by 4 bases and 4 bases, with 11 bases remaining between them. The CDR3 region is CASSSVTDGNTIYL. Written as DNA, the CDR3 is TGTGCCAGCAGCTCAGTGACAGACGGAAACACCATATATCTT.

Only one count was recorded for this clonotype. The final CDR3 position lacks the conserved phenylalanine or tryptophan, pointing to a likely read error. The CDR3: CASSVGDGVGEIQYL. CDR3 sequence (DNA): TGTGCCAGCAGCGTAGGAGATGGCGTCGGAGAGATCCAGTACCTC. The rearrangement joins TRBV9 to TRBJ2-5, with D unresolved. The CDR3 has 15 amino acids. Germline V gene lookup returns CDR1 SGDLS and CDR2 YYNGEE.

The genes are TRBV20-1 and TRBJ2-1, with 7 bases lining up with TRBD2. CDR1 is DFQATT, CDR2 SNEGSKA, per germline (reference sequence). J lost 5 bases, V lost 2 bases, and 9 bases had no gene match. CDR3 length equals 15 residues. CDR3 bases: TGCAGTGCTAGACCGGCGGGAGTGTCGAACAATGAGCAGTTCTTC. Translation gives CSARPAGVSNNEQFF.

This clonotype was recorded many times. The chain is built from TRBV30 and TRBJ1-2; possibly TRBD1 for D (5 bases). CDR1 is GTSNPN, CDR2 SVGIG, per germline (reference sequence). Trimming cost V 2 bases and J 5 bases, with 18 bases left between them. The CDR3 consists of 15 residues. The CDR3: CAWSLTRRGEYGYTF. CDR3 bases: TGTGCCTGGAGTCTCACCCGGCGGGGGGAGTATGGCTACACCTTC.

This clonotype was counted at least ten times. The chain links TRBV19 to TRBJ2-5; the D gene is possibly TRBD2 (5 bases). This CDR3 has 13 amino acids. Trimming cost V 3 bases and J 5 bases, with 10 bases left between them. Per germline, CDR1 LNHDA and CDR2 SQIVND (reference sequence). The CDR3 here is CASSIGRGETQYF. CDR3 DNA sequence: TGTGCCAGTAGTATCGGTCGGGGTGAGACCCAGTACTTC.

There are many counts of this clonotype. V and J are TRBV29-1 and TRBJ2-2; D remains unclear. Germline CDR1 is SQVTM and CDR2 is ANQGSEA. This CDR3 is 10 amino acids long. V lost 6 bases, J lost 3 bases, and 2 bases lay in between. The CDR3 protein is CSVYTGELFF. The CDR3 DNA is TGCAGCGTCTACACCGGGGAGCTGTTTTTT.

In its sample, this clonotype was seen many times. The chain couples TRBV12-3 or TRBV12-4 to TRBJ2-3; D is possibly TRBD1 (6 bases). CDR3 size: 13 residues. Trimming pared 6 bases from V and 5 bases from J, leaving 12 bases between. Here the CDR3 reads CASRKDSVDTQYF. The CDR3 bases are TGTGCCAGCAGGAAGGACAGCGTAGATACGCAGTATTTT.

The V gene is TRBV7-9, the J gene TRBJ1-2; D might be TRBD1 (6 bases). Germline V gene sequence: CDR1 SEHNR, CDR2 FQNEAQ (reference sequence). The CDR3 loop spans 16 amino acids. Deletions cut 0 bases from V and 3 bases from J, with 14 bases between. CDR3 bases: TGTGCCAGCAGCTTAGCACTACAGGGTTTCCACTATGGCTACACCTTC. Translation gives CASSLALQGFHYGYTF.

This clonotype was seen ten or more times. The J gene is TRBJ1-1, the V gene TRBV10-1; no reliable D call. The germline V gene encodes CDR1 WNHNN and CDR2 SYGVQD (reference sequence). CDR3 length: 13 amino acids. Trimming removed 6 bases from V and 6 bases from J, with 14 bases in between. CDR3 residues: CASREGLISEAFF. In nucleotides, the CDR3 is TGCGCCAGCAGGGAAGGGCTGATATCTGAAGCTTTCTTT.

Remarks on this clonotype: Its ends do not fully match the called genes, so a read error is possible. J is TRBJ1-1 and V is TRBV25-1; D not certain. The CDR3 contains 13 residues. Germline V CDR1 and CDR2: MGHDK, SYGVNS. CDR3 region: CASSERTLTEAFF. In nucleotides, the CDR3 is TGTGCCAGCAGCGAACGGACCCTCACTGAGGCTTTCTTT.